A few counts support the clone carrying this T cell receptor beta chain. The antigen is not known. Populations obtained by sorting all exceeded 95% purity. This record comes from a study of beta chain features in type 1 diabetes. Expressed TCRB transcripts were sequenced because the entire RNA isolate underwent reverse transcription. The data were produced by immunoSEQ multiplex PCR, yet TCRdb's version contains in-frame clones alone and is incomplete. Of 150,000 or so clones listed, roughly 50% are singletons. Study-wide results and caveats: The VDJ junctions of type 1 diabetes patients carried fewer insertions and more deletions.

Germline V gives CDR1 SEHNR, CDR2 FQNEAQ (reference sequence). Trimming took 4 bases from V and 8 from J; bases not matched to a gene: 7. There are 14 residues in the CDR3. This clonotype was sampled from a man aged 18-30 years in good health. Source material: Tregs from blood. V is TRBV7-9 and J is TRBJ1-2; TRBD1 matches at 10 bases. CDR3 protein: CASSYRDRGQGYTF. As DNA, the CDR3 is TGTGCCAGCAGCTACCGGGACAGGGGTCAAGGCTACACCTTC.